This T cell receptor (beta chain) was identified during a study of T cell responses to AZD1222 COVID-19 vaccine. Libraries were prepared by immunoSEQ multiplex PCR; TCRdb keeps only in-frame clonotypes and omits some of them. Here the sample spans 140,000 to 150,000 clones, 70% to 90% being singletons. In germline, CDR1 is LNHDA, CDR2 SQIVND (reference sequence). This CDR3 is built from 18 residues. V was trimmed by 1 base and J by 3 bases, leaving 18 bases between them. The J gene is TRBJ1-4, the V gene TRBV19; D is undetermined. This TCR was sampled from an adult in good health. The source material was peripheral blood, sampled on day 0 of AZD1222 vaccination. CDR3 in DNA: TGTGCCAGTAGTATAGGGACCTGGCCTCGCCTAGCTAATGAAAAACTGTTTTTT. Translation gives CASSIGTWPRLANEKLFF.